This TCR beta chain was captured by sequencing in a study of T-cell memory formation after mild COVID-19. Study-wide findings and caveats: Contracting CD4+ clones lay largely in CM and EM, with CD8+ ones residing in EMRA. Pre-infection memory showed some responding clones, and this suggested that cross-reactive memory joined. Clones contracting over day 15 to 85 were CD4/CD8 balanced, with later expanders leaning CD4+. Researchers could not confirm that second-wave clones peaking on day 37 targeted SARS-CoV-2.

Each CDR3 protein gets one entry after TCRdb re-called the 5' RACE reads with MiXCR. The sample includes around 450,000 distinct CDR3 sequences, over 15% of them seen just once. With 0 bases clipped from V and 4 bases from J, the junction kept 5 bases outside the gene matches. CDR1 SGHRS and CDR2 YFSETQ come from the germline V gene. CDR3 length: 16 residues. A few counts support this clonotype. The antigen is not known. The sequenced sample consisted of PBMCs or a T cell subset sorted from them (not recorded which). This clonotype was sampled from an adult woman who had mild COVID-19 (a few samples of this study predate the infection). Cell type and time point are not known. The chain links TRBV5-1 to TRBJ2-1, with 9 bases lining up with TRBD2. Written as DNA, the CDR3 is TGCGCCAGCAGCTTGGCCGGGACTAGCCGGTACAATGAGCAGTTCTTC. Residues: CASSLAGTSRYNEQFF.